This is a list of T cell receptor beta chains from one sample in a study of T-cell reconstitution after alpha-beta-depleted transplantation in children. Using its own MiXCR run on the PCR reads, TCRdb lists one record per CDR3 protein. The sample records about 300,000 distinct CDR3 sequences, around a tenth being singletons. The specimen comprised PBMCs, sampled before TCRalphabeta/CD19-depleted stem cell transplant. The receptor source for this set is a boy younger than two with acute myeloid leukemia, due to receive a stem cell transplant. CDR3s include the opening cysteine and the closing phenylalanine or tryptophan. D genes are given only for firm matches. Clone size is stated in some rows and not others, as once, few, many or a class when expanded.

- many TRBJ1-1 TRBV2 TGTGCCAGCAGTGAGACGACAGAGGGGAACACTGAAGCTTTCTTT CASSETTEGNTEAFF
- many TRBJ1-2 TRBV7-2 TGTGCCAGCAGCTTCGGGGAGGCACTCTATGGCTACACCTTC CASSFGEALYGYTF
TRBD1 many TRBJ1-1 TRBV5-4 TGTGCCAGCAGCTTGGATAGGGGGACAGGGGGCGCTTGGCATACTGAAGCTTTCTTT CASSLDRGTGGAWHTEAFF
- many TRBJ2-7 TRBV12-3/TRBV12-4 TGTGCCAGCAGTCCCCAGGGGACATGGAGCTACGAGCAGTACTTC CASSPQGTWSYEQYF
- many TRBJ2-1 TRBV11-3 TGTGCCAGCAGCTTAGCAGGGGCGGAGACCTACAATGAGCAGTTCTTC CASSLAGAETYNEQFF
- - TRBJ1-4 TRBV20-1 TGCGGTGCTAGAGGGGGGGCTAATGAAAAACTGTTTTTT CGARGGANEKLFF
- many TRBJ1-1 TRBV12-3/TRBV12-4 TGTGCCAGCAGTTTAGAGCTTGGGGTCCTCGGGAACACTGAAGCTTTCTTT CASSLELGVLGNTEAFF
- many TRBJ2-6 TRBV6-2/TRBV6-3 TGTGCCAGCAAGCCCTCTGGGGCCAACGTCCTGACTTTC CASKPSGANVLTF
- many TRBJ2-7 TRBV5-1 TGCGCCAGCAGCTTGGACAGGGCGACCTACGAGCAGTACTTC CASSLDRATYEQYF
TRBD2 many TRBJ2-1 TRBV20-1 TGCAGTGCTACTAGCGGGGGGAGCTCCTACAATGAGCAGTTCTTC CSATSGGSSYNEQFF
- - TRBJ2-5 TRBV7-3 TGTGCCAGCAGCGAAGACCCCGGGACATTACCCCAAGAGACCCAGTACTTC CASSEDPGTLPQETQYF
TRBD2 many TRBJ2-3 TRBV12-3/TRBV12-4 TGTGCCAGCAGACGGACTAGGAGCACAGATACGCAGTATTTT CASRRTRSTDTQYF
TRBD2 few TRBJ2-7 TRBV20-1 TGCAGTGCTAGAGATAGGTATAGCGGGAGCGGCGAGCAGTACTTC CSARDRYSGSGEQYF
- - TRBJ1-2 TRBV5-1 TGCGCCAGCAGCGCCCGGGGGGACTATGGCTACACCTTC CASSARGDYGYTF
TRBD1 - TRBJ1-5 TRBV19 TGTGCCAGTAGTATAGATAGGGACAGTTATCAGCCCCAGCATTTT CASSIDRDSYQPQHF
- - TRBJ1-1 TRBV13 TGTGCCAGCAGCTTATTCGCAGGGATAGTAGGCACTGAAGCTTTCTTT CASSLFAGIVGTEAFF
- many TRBJ2-3 TRBV6-5 TGTGCCAGCAGAATGAGGACCACAGATACGCAGTATTTT CASRMRTTDTQYF
- many TRBJ2-7 TRBV7-2 TGTGCCAGCAGCTTACTTCAAAGGACCGCGATCTCCTACGAGCAGTACTTC CASSLLQRTAISYEQYF
- many TRBJ1-5 TRBV18 TGTGCCAGCTCACCAGGCAGGGCGGACAATCAGCCCCAGCATTTT CASSPGRADNQPQHF
- many TRBJ2-7 TRBV12-3/TRBV12-4 TGTGCCAGCAGTCCGGGAAGGGAGCAGTACTTC CASSPGREQYF
- many TRBJ1-3 TRBV27 TGTGCCAGCAGGCCTGGACTCTTCTCTGGAAACACCATATATTTT CASRPGLFSGNTIYF
- many TRBJ2-1 TRBV28 TGTGCCAGCAGCCCGACCAGGGATGAGCAGTTCTTC CASSPTRDEQFF
- - TRBJ1-6 TRBV20-1 TGCAGTGCTAGAGTTCTACTGATCTCCTATAATTCACCCCTCCACTTT CSARVLLISYNSPLHF
- many TRBJ2-1 TRBV28 TGTGCCAGCAGTTTATTTCGATTCGGAATCAATGAGCAGTTCTTC CASSLFRFGINEQFF
TRBD1 many TRBJ2-7 TRBV25-1 TGTGCCACCACCGGGACAGCCTACGAGCAGTACTTC CATTGTAYEQYF
TRBD1 many TRBJ2-4 TRBV5-1 TGCGCCAGCAGCTTGCCGACAGGGGCGCAGGCCATTCAGTACTTC CASSLPTGAQAIQYF